The 24 T cell receptor beta chains presented below share a single source sample, sequenced in a study of molecular identifiers for immune sequencing clone quantification. TCRdb re-called the PCR reads through MiXCR, storing one row per CDR3 protein. Here the sample spans about 640,000 distinct CDR3 sequences, 15% to 20% being singletons. Material for sequencing was naive CD8+ T cells from blood, with Jurkat cell RNA spiked in. Sample subset: FACS-sorted CD8+CD4-CCR7+CD45RA+ naive T cells. All receptors come from a human donor in good health. Some libraries in this study had Jurkat cell RNA spiked in.

In regard to this clonotype: This clone may be a read error of a much larger clone one base away. V is TRBV9 and J is TRBJ2-7; TRBD1 might be the D (5 bases). The germline V gene has CDR1 SGDLS and CDR2 YYNGEE. The CDR3 length is 12 residues. CDR3 in amino acids: CATSVGAQEQYF. The CDR3 DNA reads as TGTGCCACCAGCGTAGGGGCCCAGGAGCAGTACTTC.

This clonotype was observed a handful of times. V gene TRBV6-5 combines with J gene TRBJ1-2; D call uncertain. Germline loops: CDR1 MNHEY, CDR2 SVGAGI. V lost 2 bases and J 1 base, leaving 14 bases between the germline ends. This CDR3 has 16 amino acids. The CDR3 protein is CASSYLLGQLNYGYTF. The CDR3 DNA reads as TGTGCCAGCAGTTACCTTCTGGGCCAGCTTAACTATGGCTACACCTTC.

A note on this clonotype: It may be a read error: a sequence one base away is much more abundant. The chain has TRBV11-2 and TRBJ2-7, with 7 positions matching TRBD1. Germline assignment: CDR1 SGHAT and CDR2 FQNNGV. The CDR3 totals 15 residues. The CDR3: CARSPPRQGSYEQYF. CDR3 DNA sequence: TGTGCCCGCAGCCCCCCCCGACAGGGCAGCTACGAGCAGTACTTC.

This clonotype was seen many times. The J gene is TRBJ2-5, the V gene TRBV10-3; D is uncertain. The ends were cut back, 3 bases at V and 3 bases at J, with 5 bases in the middle. Germline V CDR1 and CDR2: ENHRY, SYGVKD. CDR3 size: 12 residues. This CDR3 is CAISDEEETQYF. CDR3 DNA: TGTGCCATCAGTGACGAAGAAGAGACCCAGTACTTC.

This clonotype showed up many times. The CDR3 region is CASSFGIRDTQYF. The CDR3 nucleotides are TGTGCCAGCAGTTTCGGAATTCGCGATACGCAGTATTTT. V is TRBV12-3 or TRBV12-4 and J is TRBJ2-3; no definite D call. There are 13 residues in the CDR3. Between the trimmed V and J ends, which lost 3 bases and 6 bases, there was a span of 10 bases.

This clonotype has ten or more counts. This rearrangement joins TRBV10-3 to TRBJ2-7; 11 bases match TRBD1. J gave up 11 bases and V 3 bases, and 6 bases lay outside the gene matches. Germline CDR1 and CDR2: ENHRY and SYGVKD. CDR3 length equals 13 residues. CDR3 nucleotide sequence: TGTGCCATCAGTGACGGACAGGGGGCTGCTAAGTACTTC. This gives the protein CAISDGQGAAKYF.

This clonotype showed up many times. The chain has TRBV30 and TRBJ2-7; D may be TRBD1 (6 bases). V dropped 7 bases and J dropped 2 bases, with 12 bases sitting between them. Germline assignment: CDR1 GTSNPN and CDR2 SVGIG (reference sequence). This CDR3 is 12 amino acids long. Here the CDR3 DNA reads TGTGCCTCAGAGGGGGTGACCTACGAGCAGTACTTC. The encoded protein is CASEGVTYEQYF.

At least ten counts were recorded for this clonotype. The J gene is TRBJ2-7, the V gene TRBV20-1; 10 nucleotides match TRBD2. The CDR3 has 17 residues. Germline values: CDR1 DFQATT, CDR2 SNEGSKA (reference sequence). V shed 1 base, J shed 3 bases, and the junction held 12 bases outside the gene matches. The CDR3 nucleotides read TGCAGTGCTAGAGTCGGGGTAAGCGGGAGGGCCCTCTACGAGCAGTACTTC. Translating it yields CSARVGVSGRALYEQYF.

The chain employs TRBV5-1 and TRBJ2-7; a weak D match, TRBD1 (6 bases). V was pared by 5 bases and J by 6 bases, with 9 bases between. The CDR3 is 11 amino acids. CDR1 and CDR2 (germline): SGHRS, YFSETQ. CDR3 protein: CASSARGEQYF. The CDR3 nucleotides read TGCGCCAGCAGTGCCAGGGGCGAGCAGTACTTC.

At least ten counts were recorded for this clonotype. The chain couples TRBV4-2 to TRBJ2-5, with no clear D. This CDR3 has 17 residues. Trimming stripped 4 bases from V and 0 bases from J, with 18 bases between. Germline V gene lookup returns CDR1 LGHNA and CDR2 YNFKEQ. The CDR3 loop reads CASSPTVLSGHQETQYF. The CDR3 DNA is TGTGCCAGCAGCCCCACCGTTTTATCAGGCCACCAAGAGACCCAGTACTTC.

Comments on this clonotype: A much larger clonotype is one base distant, so this may be a read error. The V gene is TRBV20-1, the J gene TRBJ2-7; possibly TRBD2 for D (5 bases). Germline-derived CDR1 and CDR2 are DFQATT and SNEGSKA (reference sequence). The CDR3 is 13 amino acids. The CDR3 region has the DNA TGCAGTGCTAGAGTGCCGGACTCCCACGAGCAGTACTTC. Its translation: CSARVPDSHEQYF.

This clonotype was seen only a few times. The chain is built from TRBV11-2 and TRBJ2-1; tentatively, D is TRBD1 or TRBD2 (5 bases each). Germline CDR1 SGHAT, CDR2 FQNNGV. Trimming cost V 3 bases and J 6 bases, with 21 bases left between them. The CDR3 is 17 amino acids. DNA for the CDR3: TGTGCCAGCAGCTTTCCCCAAGGCAGGGCGGGTTCCAATGAGCAGTTCTTC. Its protein product is CASSFPQGRAGSNEQFF.

This clonotype occurred many times. The chain carries TRBV19 and TRBJ1-5, with D perhaps matching TRBD1 (6 bases). Germline CDR1 and CDR2: LNHDA and SQIVND (reference sequence). Trimming cost V 5 bases and J 2 bases, with 7 bases left between them. There are 13 residues in the CDR3. The CDR3 here is CASSAGGNQPQHF. CDR3 bases: TGTGCCAGTAGTGCAGGGGGCAATCAGCCCCAGCATTTT.

This clonotype was seen repeatedly, ten times or more. The genes are TRBV13 and TRBJ2-5, with TRBD1 as a possible D gene (6 bases). Looked up from germline, CDR1 is PRHDT and CDR2 is FYEKMQ (reference sequence). Trimming cost V 5 bases and J 7 bases, with 17 bases left between them. The CDR3 is 14 residues long. As DNA, the CDR3 is TGTGCCAGCAGCCCAGATGATCAGGGGCGGACCCAGTACTTC. Translation gives CASSPDDQGRTQYF.

The chain employs TRBV2 and TRBJ2-1; possibly TRBD1 for D (6 bases). Germline lookup yields CDR1 SNHLY and CDR2 FYNNEI. Trimming took 3 bases from V and 10 from J, leaving 22 bases between them. This CDR3 is built from 16 residues. The CDR3 region has the DNA TGTGCCAGCAGTGACCCCGGCAGGACAGTACTCTTCGAGCAGTTCTTC. Encoded protein: CASSDPGRTVLFEQFF. The whole variable domain, remainder taken from reference TRBV2 and TRBJ2-1, is EPEVTQTPSHQVTQMGQEVILRCVPISNHLYFYWYRQILGQKVEFLVSFYNNEISEKSEIFDDQFSVERPDGSNFTLKIRSTKLEDSAMYFCASSDPGRTVLFEQFFGPGTRLTVL.

At least ten counts were recorded for this clonotype. The chain uses TRBV12-3 or TRBV12-4 and TRBJ2-5; TRBD2 aligns across 11 bases. V lost 2 bases to trimming and J lost 5 bases; unmatched junction nucleotides: 4. The CDR3 loop spans 15 amino acids. The CDR3 here is CASSLIAGGLETQYF. In DNA form, the CDR3 reads TGTGCCAGCAGTTTAATAGCGGGGGGGCTTGAGACCCAGTACTTC.

This clonotype was recorded many times. This chain connects TRBV5-1 to TRBJ1-1; no reliable D call. Trimming removed 0 bases from V and 1 base from J, with 7 bases in between. This CDR3 has 14 amino acids. Germline values: CDR1 SGHRS, CDR2 YFSETQ. CDR3 sequence: CASSLEKTNTEAFF. DNA of the CDR3: TGCGCCAGCAGCTTGGAGAAGACGAACACTGAAGCTTTCTTT.

About this clonotype: A much larger clone lies a single base off, so this may be a read error. The chain uses TRBV4-1 and TRBJ1-1, with 7 bases identical to TRBD1. This CDR3 contains 15 residues. CDR1 MGHRA and CDR2 YSYEKL come from the germline V gene. The DNA for the CDR3 is TGCGCCTGCAGCCAAGAAAGGACAGGGAACACTGAAGCTTTCTTT. Amino acid sequence: CACSQERTGNTEAFF.

The sample holds many counts of this clonotype. This chain uses TRBV19 with TRBJ2-3; D is possibly TRBD2 (5 bases). This CDR3 has 16 residues. The V and J ends lost 1 base and 0 bases respectively, with 11 bases between them. Germline assignment: CDR1 LNHDA and CDR2 SQIVND (reference sequence). As DNA, the CDR3 is TGTGCCAGTAGTATAGGCCAGCGGAGCAGCACAGATACGCAGTATTTT. Translated: CASSIGQRSSTDTQYF. The entire variable domain, with the rest obtained from reference TRBV19 and TRBJ2-3, is as follows: DGGITQSPKYLFRKEGQNVTLSCEQNLNHDAMYWYRQDPGQGLRLIYYSQIVNDFQKGDIAEGYSVSREKKESFPLTVTSAQKNPTAFYLCASSIGQRSSTDTQYFGPGTRLTVL.

With respect to this clonotype: This may arise from a read error, as a much more abundant clone is one base away. J is TRBJ2-1 and V is TRBV29-1; perhaps TRBD1 as D (5 bases). Germline lookup yields CDR1 SQVTM and CDR2 ANQGSEA. There are 12 residues in the CDR3. V lost 5 bases and J lost 8, with 13 bases in between. The CDR3 DNA reads as TGCAGCGTTCCGACAGCCGACGATGAGCAGTTCTTC. Translated: CSVPTADDEQFF.

Many counts were recorded for this clonotype. The rearrangement joins TRBV5-1 to TRBJ1-5; D is ambiguous. Trimming took 0 bases from V and 0 from J, leaving 7 bases between them. CDR1 is SGHRS, CDR2 YFSETQ, per germline. This CDR3 has 15 residues. The CDR3 here is CASSLGEFSNQPQHF. In nucleotides, the CDR3 is TGCGCCAGCAGCTTGGGGGAGTTTAGCAATCAGCCCCAGCATTTT.

This chain links TRBV21-1 with TRBJ1-4; TRBD1, as called in the table, went unchecked against the DNA. TRBV21-1 is a pseudogene segment. CDR3 length equals 20 residues. This CDR3 is CASSNEAGTGGPATNEKLFF. CDR3 DNA: TGTGCCAGCAGCAACGAGGCCGGGACAGGGGGCCCTGCAACTAATGAAAAACTGTTTTTT.

As concerns this clonotype: A much larger clone differs by one base, so this may be a read error. The chain combines TRBV19 with TRBJ1-3; D not resolved. CDR3 length: 14 residues. In germline, CDR1 is LNHDA, CDR2 SQIVND (reference sequence). The DNA of the CDR3 is TGTGCCGGTAGTATTGACCTCTCTGGAAACACCATATATTTT. This encodes CAGSIDLSGNTIYF.

This clonotype has a count of ten or more. The V and J genes are TRBV6-2 or TRBV6-3 and TRBJ2-4; no reliable D call. The CDR3 contains 16 residues. Germline-derived CDR1 and CDR2 are MNHEY and SVGEGT. Trimming removed 0 bases from V and 8 bases from J, with 17 bases in between. The DNA for the CDR3 is TGTGCCAGCAGTTACTCCCCCGTGGCGCAGTCGTACATTCAGTACTTC. Its translation: CASSYSPVAQSYIQYF.